This TCR beta chain was sequenced in a study of blood T cell repertoires in COVID-19. On the study more broadly: The samples span acute and convalescent COVID-19 from the United States, Italy and Spain. In each case, the material was cDNA or gDNA derived from T cells, B-cell-depleted T cells, or PBMCs.

Per the germline V gene, CDR1 is MNHEY and CDR2 is SMNVEV (reference sequence). The CDR3 loop spans 15 amino acids. The V segment lost 5 bases and the J segment 7 bases; nucleotides outside the gene matches: 7. Per the original methods: Reference gene primer amplification in the assay estimated nucleated cell counts. The repertoire was sequenced with immunoSEQ multiplex PCR; TCRdb's copy has only in-frame clones and lacks some. V, J and clone size are those of that table, while D and trimming were read from the DNA. The data contain about 140,000 clones, about 80% of them seen just once; the ten biggest clones take up around 8.6%.

The J gene is TRBJ2-2, the V gene TRBV27, with 10 bases lining up with TRBD1. This clonotype was obtained from a human donor in a cohort sampled during active COVID-19. Sequenced input: peripheral blood. CDR3 amino acids: CASSVTGGRSGELFF. Here the CDR3 DNA reads TGTGCCAGCAGTGTGACAGGGGGCCGGAGCGGGGAGCTGTTTTTT.